This is a list of T cell receptor beta chains from one sample in a study of blood T cell repertoires in COVID-19. Clones were read by immunoSEQ multiplex PCR, and TCRdb kept only the in-frame ones, dropping some. This table has roughly 250,000 clones, roughly 88% appearing once. Sequencing was done on a sample of PBMCs or T cells enriched from blood (not recorded which). The receptor set was obtained from a woman between 25 and 40 years old who had recovered from COVID-19. CDR3s leave out the opening cysteine and the closing phenylalanine or tryptophan. Fields, in order: J gene, V gene, CDR3 protein.

j_gene: TRBJ1-2; v_gene: TRBV7-6; CDR3aa: ASSFEEGAANT
j_gene: TRBJ2-1; v_gene: TRBV4-2; CDR3aa: ASSPGLAGGYNEQF
j_gene: TRBJ2-2; v_gene: TRBV9; CDR3aa: ASSPNTGELF
j_gene: TRBJ2-7; v_gene: TRBV27; CDR3aa: ASSLLTGAYEQY
j_gene: TRBJ2-3; v_gene: TRBV7-8; CDR3aa: ASSLGDSANTQY
j_gene: TRBJ1-1; v_gene: TRBV5-6; CDR3aa: ASSLSVSEAF
j_gene: TRBJ2-3; v_gene: TRBV6-4; CDR3aa: ASSDSSGGGTDTQY
j_gene: TRBJ1-4; v_gene: TRBV28; CDR3aa: ASSPTFLQGPNEKLF
j_gene: TRBJ2-5; v_gene: TRBV2; CDR3aa: ASSLLAGQETQY
j_gene: TRBJ2-7; v_gene: TRBV19; CDR3aa: ASSTRQGWRSVHEQY
j_gene: TRBJ2-1; v_gene: TRBV19; CDR3aa: ASMRPGAYHNEQF
j_gene: TRBJ2-5; v_gene: TRBV5-1; CDR3aa: ASSLEALAGRETQY
j_gene: TRBJ2-2; v_gene: TRBV29-1; CDR3aa: SVRLPSRGDTGELF
j_gene: TRBJ2-4; v_gene: TRBV11-3; CDR3aa: ASSLGTGTIQY
j_gene: TRBJ2-5; v_gene: TRBV19; CDR3aa: ASSIGTPGSQY
j_gene: TRBJ1-1; v_gene: TRBV14; CDR3aa: ASSPSLNTEAF
j_gene: TRBJ2-3; v_gene: TRBV11-2; CDR3aa: ATKSLAGTTDTQY
j_gene: TRBJ2-1; v_gene: TRBV5-1; CDR3aa: ASSPGQDVNEQF
j_gene: TRBJ2-3; v_gene: TRBV6-5; CDR3aa: ASSYSSGGTRWAQY
j_gene: TRBJ1-2; v_gene: TRBV19; CDR3aa: ASSIAGGGYGYT
j_gene: TRBJ2-4; v_gene: TRBV29-1; CDR3aa: SVDAGGSRNIQY
j_gene: TRBJ1-1; v_gene: TRBV5-4; CDR3aa: ASSLQGPTNTEAF
j_gene: TRBJ2-7; v_gene: TRBV14; CDR3aa: ASSPPGLALYEQY
j_gene: TRBJ2-7; v_gene: TRBV21-1; CDR3aa: ASKDRYEQY
j_gene: TRBJ1-1; v_gene: TRBV13; CDR3aa: ASTDEGARNTEAF
j_gene: TRBJ1-5; v_gene: TRBV19; CDR3aa: ASQGYSNQPQH
j_gene: TRBJ2-3; v_gene: TRBV4-2; CDR3aa: ASSLWTSGTRTDTQY
j_gene: TRBJ2-7; v_gene: TRBV10-3; CDR3aa: AISPGRAYEQY
j_gene: TRBJ1-1; v_gene: TRBV10-2; CDR3aa: ASSEQGMNTEAF
j_gene: TRBJ1-6; v_gene: TRBV18; CDR3aa: ASSTSTEVSSPLH
j_gene: TRBJ1-2; v_gene: TRBV27; CDR3aa: ASSLDRTICYGYT
j_gene: TRBJ1-2; v_gene: TRBV11-2; CDR3aa: ASSTGDWGGYT
j_gene: TRBJ1-3; v_gene: TRBV30; CDR3aa: AWQGNSGNTIY
j_gene: TRBJ2-3; v_gene: TRBV19; CDR3aa: ASSSLTSTDTQY
j_gene: TRBJ1-2; v_gene: TRBV5-8; CDR3aa: ASSLRWSGVNYGYT
j_gene: TRBJ1-1; v_gene: TRBV5-6; CDR3aa: ASSGPGGGDGAEAF
j_gene: TRBJ2-6; v_gene: TRBV21-1; CDR3aa: ASGEGSGANVLT
j_gene: TRBJ2-1; v_gene: TRBV6-2/TRBV6-3; CDR3aa: ASSYPTGGLFYNEQF
j_gene: TRBJ2-7; v_gene: TRBV4-1; CDR3aa: ASSQEGGLAAFEQY
j_gene: TRBJ1-1; v_gene: TRBV18; CDR3aa: ASSPGQADEAF
j_gene: TRBJ2-7; v_gene: TRBV28; CDR3aa: ASSLTPRASYEQY
j_gene: TRBJ2-5; v_gene: TRBV7-2; CDR3aa: ASRPPGTGQETQY
j_gene: TRBJ2-2; v_gene: TRBV5-1; CDR3aa: ASSLEAGGTGELF
j_gene: TRBJ1-1; v_gene: TRBV6-5; CDR3aa: ASSQSGQGVTEAF
j_gene: TRBJ1-1; v_gene: TRBV5-1; CDR3aa: ASSRGGVNTEAF
j_gene: TRBJ2-7; v_gene: TRBV11-2; CDR3aa: ASSLVGLIYEQY
j_gene: TRBJ1-2; v_gene: TRBV19; CDR3aa: ASSIPQGSTYGYT
j_gene: TRBJ1-2; v_gene: TRBV28; CDR3aa: ASRPLRDRAYGYT
j_gene: TRBJ1-6; v_gene: TRBV9; CDR3aa: ASSVGGTFGDNSPLH
j_gene: TRBJ1-3; v_gene: TRBV6-5; CDR3aa: ACRPTGIGNTIY
j_gene: TRBJ1-1; v_gene: TRBV6-6; CDR3aa: ASCPGAEAF
j_gene: TRBJ1-1; v_gene: TRBV6-6; CDR3aa: ASSYLQGVGRTEAF
j_gene: TRBJ2-1; v_gene: TRBV2; CDR3aa: ASRPKGTGNNEQF
j_gene: TRBJ2-7; v_gene: TRBV28; CDR3aa: ASSLGQFPLYEQY
j_gene: TRBJ2-7; v_gene: TRBV10-2; CDR3aa: ASSESGLAGGEQY
j_gene: TRBJ1-5; v_gene: TRBV5-5; CDR3aa: ASSFGVQGQPQH
j_gene: TRBJ2-1; v_gene: TRBV6-4; CDR3aa: ASSDSRGGSSYNEQF
j_gene: TRBJ1-1; v_gene: TRBV6-6; CDR3aa: ASSLRGGMNTEAF
j_gene: TRBJ1-2; v_gene: TRBV27; CDR3aa: ASSSSGGDYGYT